This T cell receptor beta chain was sequenced for a study of graft-versus-host responses after intestinal transplantation. Study-level information: Anti-thymocyte globulin was used for induction in all recipients, who then took tacrolimus and steroids for approximately 3 years. Study-wide results and caveats: Declines in HvG clones occurring early post-transplant were associated with peak circulating GvH clone levels.

Germline V gene sequence: CDR1 MDHEN, CDR2 SYDVKM. The CDR3 is made up of 12 amino acids. Deletions cut 7 bases from V and 7 bases from J, with 13 bases between. The protocol was immunoSEQ multiplex PCR, while the TCRdb copy is restricted to in-frame clones and leaves out a portion. Among about 23,000 clones listed, approximately 91% were seen once. This clone was counted a single time. Its antigen is still unknown. This sequence joins TRBV28 and TRBJ1-2; D is perhaps TRBD1 (5 bases). The material was PBMCs, obtained roughly 38 days after intestinal transplant. The sequence was collected from a human patient who received an intestinal transplant, so some T cells may come from the graft donor. The CDR3, as DNA: TGTGCCAGCACTCTTAGGGGAAGTGGCTACACCTTC. This encodes CASTLRGSGYTF.